The 15 T cell receptor beta chains below all came from one sample that was sequenced in a study of prognosis after radiotherapy for stage I lung cancer. TCR beta CDR3 was amplified from genomic DNA by two-round multiplex PCR. The first PCR round targeted every TRBV and TRBJ gene with specific primers. Each CDR3 protein gets one entry after TCRdb re-called the multiplex PCR reads with MiXCR. The repertoire holds about 35,000 distinct CDR3 sequences, with less than 35% as singletons. Source: PBMCs, taken before or after stereotactic body radiation therapy (not recorded which). These receptors were collected from a donor aged 50 or older with non-small cell lung cancer.

This clonotype has at least ten counts. CDR3 in DNA: TGTGCCAGCAGCTCCGACAGGCTTCGTCAGCCCCAGCATTTT. Its translation: CASSSDRLRQPQHF. V gene TRBV5-5 combines with J gene TRBJ1-5; D is possibly TRBD1 (6 bases). CDR1 SGHKS and CDR2 YYEKEE come from the germline V gene (reference sequence). There are 14 residues in the CDR3. Trimming took off 3 bases at V and 6 bases at J, with 13 bases between the two ends.

The sample holds many counts of this clonotype. The V call is TRBV6-1, the J call TRBJ2-7; possibly TRBD1 or TRBD2 for D (5 bases each). Germline CDR1 MNHNS, CDR2 SASEGT. The ends were cut back, 7 bases at V and 3 bases at J, with 19 bases in the middle. The CDR3 runs 15 residues. The CDR3 loop is CASNYRDPEVYEQYF. The DNA of the CDR3 is TGTGCCAGCAACTACCGGGACCCGGAGGTCTACGAGCAGTACTTC.

As to this clonotype: It may be a read error: a sequence one base away is much more abundant. The chain uses TRBV2 and TRBJ2-2; 9 bases are a match to TRBD2. The CDR3 consists of 15 residues. CDR1 is SNHLY, CDR2 FYNNEI, per germline. The CDR3 bases are TGTGCCAGCAGTATAGCGGGAGCCGCCACCTGGGAGCTGTTTTTT. Its protein is CASSIAGAATWELFF.

In this sample, this clonotype turned up many times. A single base separates this from a much larger clone, so it may be a read error. The chain employs TRBV12-3 or TRBV12-4 and TRBJ2-7, with D maybe TRBD1 (6 bases). V was trimmed by 1 base and J by 3 bases, leaving 10 bases between them. CDR3 length: 14 amino acids. The CDR3 is CASSLGTVLYEQYF. The CDR3 DNA follows: TGTGCCAGCAGTTTAGGGACAGTGCTCTACGAGCAGTACTTC.

Concerning this clonotype: Compared with germline, one end of the junction differs, possibly owing to a read error. The chain combines TRBV6-2 or TRBV6-3 with TRBJ2-2; weak D call: TRBD1 (5 bases). The CDR3 contains 14 residues. CDR1 is MNHEY and CDR2 is SVGEGT in the germline V gene. The CDR3: CASIDWTDTWELFF. The DNA for the CDR3 is TGTGCCAGCATTGACTGGACGGACACCTGGGAGCTGTTTTTT.

This clonotype is labeled as medium-sized. The rearrangement joins TRBV20-1 to TRBJ1-2; TRBD1 matches 8 bases. This CDR3 has 14 amino acids. Germline-derived CDR1 and CDR2 are DFQATT and SNEGSKA (reference sequence). Trimming at V came to 1 base and at J to 4 bases, leaving 5 bases not matched to a gene. CDR3 sequence (DNA): TGCAGTGCTAGAGTCAGAACAGGGGGCTATGGCTACACCTTC. Protein product: CSARVRTGGYGYTF.

On this clonotype: The junction shows a germline mismatch at one end, possibly a read error. This chain joins TRBV7-3 and TRBJ2-1, with D maybe TRBD1 (5 bases). The CDR3 runs 13 residues. Germline values: CDR1 SGHTA, CDR2 FQGTGA. This CDR3 reads CASSRGNYNEKFF. The CDR3 DNA reads as TGTGCCAGCAGCAGGGGCAATTACAATGAGAAGTTCTTC.

This clonotype was seen repeatedly, ten times or more. The CDR3 DNA sequence: TGTGCCAGCAGTCTCTATGGCTACACCTTC. This sequence encodes CASSLYGYTF. This chain uses TRBV28 with TRBJ1-2, with D hard to call. V lost 5 bases and J lost 4, with 2 bases in between. CDR1 and CDR2 (germline): MDHEN, SYDVKM. This CDR3 contains 10 residues.

V is TRBV5-4 and J is TRBJ1-3; tentatively, D is TRBD1 (5 bases). The V and J ends lost 0 bases and 8 bases respectively, with 18 bases between them. The CDR3 extends over 16 amino acids. Germline assignment: CDR1 SGHNT and CDR2 YYREEE (reference sequence). CDR3 loop: CASSLGGTRSLDTIYF. In nucleotides, the CDR3 is TGTGCCAGCAGCTTGGGAGGGACGAGAAGTCTTGACACCATATATTTT.

This clonotype was picked up many times. The chain has TRBV5-1 and TRBJ2-3; 7 bases align to TRBD2. Unmatched junction bases numbered 13, after V lost 4 bases and J lost 5 bases. There are 16 residues in the CDR3. Germline V gene lookup returns CDR1 SGHRS and CDR2 YFSETQ. The chain's CDR3 is CASSRGDFEYQDTQYF. The CDR3 coding sequence is TGCGCCAGCAGCCGGGGGGACTTCGAATATCAAGATACGCAGTATTTT.

This clonotype was seen ten or more times. The chain employs TRBV7-2 and TRBJ1-6; D unresolved. CDR3 size: 15 residues. Germline V gene data show CDR1 as SGHTA and CDR2 as FQGNSA. V gave up 1 base and J gave up 8 bases, with 12 bases separating them. The chain's CDR3 is CASSLGAGEHSPLHF. Written as DNA, the CDR3 is TGTGCCAGCAGCTTAGGTGCCGGGGAACATTCACCCCTCCACTTT.

With respect to this clonotype: At one end the junction does not follow the germline gene, possibly because of a read error. The chain carries TRBV7-9 and TRBJ2-1, with D perhaps matching TRBD1 or TRBD2 (5 bases each). This CDR3 is 13 amino acids long. CDR1 is SEHNR, CDR2 FQNEAQ, per germline (reference sequence). CDR3 coding DNA: TGTGCCGGCAGCTTGGGACCGAACAATGAGCAGTTCTTC. Its protein is CAGSLGPNNEQFF. The whole variable domain, filled in from reference TRBV7-9 and TRBJ2-1, reads DTGVSQNPRHKITKRGQNVTFRCDPISEHNRLYWYRQTLGQGPEFLTYFQNEAQLEKSRLLSDRFSAERPKGSFSTLEIQRTEQGDSAMYLCAGSLGPNNEQFFGPGTRLTVL.

This clonotype was seen at least ten times. The chain uses TRBV9 and TRBJ2-1; the match to TRBD2 covers 9 bases. This CDR3 has 16 residues. V was pared by 3 bases and J by 6 bases, with 10 bases of the junction left unmatched. Germline CDR1 reads SGDLS; CDR2 reads YYNGEE. The CDR3 region is CASSAPLAGGFNEQFF. The CDR3 DNA reads as TGTGCCAGCAGCGCCCCCTTGGCGGGGGGGTTCAATGAGCAGTTCTTC.

At least ten counts were recorded for this clonotype. The chain is built from TRBV6-1 and TRBJ1-1, with D possibly TRBD1 on 5 matching bases. Looked up from germline, CDR1 is MNHNS and CDR2 is SASEGT. The CDR3 is made up of 15 amino acids. V was cut by 6 bases and J by 0 bases, with 14 bases left in between. For the CDR3, the DNA is TGTGCCAGCAGGACCCTGGGGGTTATGAACACTGAAGCTTTCTTT. It specifies CASRTLGVMNTEAFF.

This clonotype appeared many times. An end of the junction differs from the germline gene, which may be a read error. The rearrangement links TRBV7-7 to TRBJ2-5; 9 bases are shared with TRBD2. The CDR3 contains 16 residues. Germline V gene lookup returns CDR1 SSHAT and CDR2 FNYEAQ (reference sequence). The CDR3 nucleotides are TGTGCTAGCAGCCCGGGAGCGGGGGGTTGGCAAGAGACCCAGTACTTC. The encoded protein is CASSPGAGGWQETQYF. The whole variable domain, remainder taken from reference TRBV7-7 and TRBJ2-5, is GAGVSQSPRYKVTKRGQDVTLRCDPISSHATLYWYQQALGQGPEFLTYFNYEAQPDKSGLPSDRFSAERPEGSISTLTIQRTEQRDSAMYRCASSPGAGGWQETQYFGPGTRLLVL.